Presented here are 2 T cell receptor beta chains from one specimen sequenced in a study of T-cell reconstitution after alpha-beta-depleted transplantation in children. As it was prepared, the TCRbeta library received unique molecular identifiers. MiXCR was run by TCRdb on the PCR reads, yielding one entry per CDR3 protein. The table lists approximately 490,000 distinct CDR3 sequences, about 11% of them singletons. The material was PBMCs, obtained before TCRalphabeta/CD19-depleted stem cell transplant. The receptors here all came from a child aged 2-9 years with inherited bone marrow failure, due to receive a stem cell transplant.

In its sample, this clonotype was seen many times. The chain carries TRBV4-3 and TRBJ2-2; no firm D call. The CDR3 has 18 residues. Between the trimmed V and J ends, which lost 0 bases and 1 base, there was a span of 15 bases. The germline V gene has CDR1 LGHNA and CDR2 YSLEER. The CDR3, as DNA: TGCGCCAGCAGCCAAGACTCGCCGGCCAGCTTGAACACCGGGGAGCTGTTTTTT. Amino acid sequence: CASSQDSPASLNTGELFF.

Ten or more counts support this clonotype. V gene TRBV29-1 combines with J gene TRBJ1-5; a possible D gene is TRBD1 (5 bases). Trimming took 4 bases from V and 9 from J, leaving 13 bases between them. The CDR3 consists of 12 residues. Germline values: CDR1 SQVTM, CDR2 ANQGSEA. The CDR3 here is CSVGEGRVPQHF. As DNA, the CDR3 is TGCAGCGTTGGAGAGGGGCGAGTGCCCCAGCATTTT.